The 8 T cell receptor beta chains reported below all come from one sample, sequenced in a study of blood T cell repertoires in COVID-19. Clones were sequenced by immunoSEQ multiplex PCR, and TCRdb holds only the in-frame ones, with some missing. Among a few hundred thousand clones listed, just under 90% were seen once. Sequencing was carried out using peripheral blood. These receptors originate from a woman between 25 and 40 years old with COVID-19, enrolled during active disease.

The chain carries TRBV3-1 (or the pseudogene TRBV3-2) and TRBJ1-1; D is possibly TRBD1 (5 bases). The germline gives CDR1 LGHDT, CDR2 YNNKEL (reference sequence). V was trimmed by 0 bases and J by 1 base, leaving 12 bases between them. This CDR3 is built from 16 residues. CDR3: CASSQDRQWRNTEAFF. The CDR3 region has the DNA TGTGCCAGCAGCCAAGACCGACAGTGGAGGAACACTGAAGCTTTCTTT.

The genes are TRBV28 and TRBJ2-7, with a tentative D call TRBD1 (6 bases). Trimming took 3 bases from V and 3 from J, leaving 6 bases between them. The CDR3 length is 12 residues. CDR1 is MDHEN and CDR2 is SYDVKM in the germline V gene. The CDR3 bases are TGTGCCAGCAGTTTGGACAGCTACGAGCAGTACTTC. It encodes CASSLDSYEQYF.

The chain uses TRBV5-4 and TRBJ1-6; TRBD1 might be the D (5 bases). V dropped 4 bases and J dropped 8 bases, with 10 bases sitting between them. The CDR3 is 13 amino acids. The germline gives CDR1 SGHNT, CDR2 YYREEE (reference sequence). The CDR3 reads CASSPDRDSPLHF. The CDR3 coding sequence is TGTGCCAGCAGCCCCGACAGAGATTCACCCCTCCACTTT.

This chain joins TRBV6-5 and TRBJ1-2; D is undetermined. Germline lookup yields CDR1 MNHEY and CDR2 SVGAGI. The CDR3 loop spans 13 amino acids. V was shortened by 4 bases and J by 3 bases, with 9 bases between the two germline ends. This CDR3 reads CASSSVSYYGYTF. The CDR3 DNA sequence: TGTGCCAGCAGTTCTGTGAGTTACTATGGCTACACCTTC.

This clone was recorded a few times. This chain joins TRBV18 and TRBJ1-6; possible D gene TRBD1, 5 bases. With 1 base removed from V and 7 bases from J, the gap between germline ends came to 14 bases. The CDR3 totals 16 residues. Per germline, CDR1 KGHSH and CDR2 LQKENI. CDR3 nucleotide sequence: TGTGCCAGCTCACCACGATCCGAAAGGGGAAATTCACCCCTCCACTTT. Residues: CASSPRSERGNSPLHF.

This chain joins TRBV19 and TRBJ1-2; D might be TRBD1 (5 bases). V shed 5 bases and J shed 8 bases, with 15 bases lying between them. The CDR3 spans 13 residues. Germline-derived CDR1 and CDR2 are LNHDA and SQIVND (reference sequence). The CDR3 DNA follows: TGTGCCAGTAGTTTGAGGAAGGGGCACGGCTACACCTTC. The encoded protein is CASSLRKGHGYTF.

The V and J genes are TRBV9 and TRBJ2-2, with D uncertain. Between the trimmed V and J ends, which lost 3 bases and 6 bases, there was a span of 18 bases. This CDR3 has 16 amino acids. Germline V CDR1 and CDR2: SGDLS, YYNGEE. The CDR3 is CASSGSTDDWSGELFF. The CDR3 DNA is TGTGCCAGCAGCGGAAGTACCGACGACTGGTCCGGGGAGCTGTTTTTT.

This clone was picked up a small number of times. The chain employs TRBV20-1 and TRBJ1-5, with D perhaps matching TRBD1 (6 bases). CDR1 and CDR2 (germline): DFQATT, SNEGSKA (reference sequence). The CDR3 consists of 16 residues. Trimming removed 3 bases from V and 3 bases from J, with 18 bases in between. CDR3 DNA: TGCAGTGCTAGTAGACAGGAGCTTTCCTCCAATCAGCCCCAGCATTTT. It is translated as CSASRQELSSNQPQHF.